This T cell receptor (beta chain) was captured in a study of T cells in Graves' hyperthyroidism and ophthalmopathy (dated by TCRdb to the late 2010s). About the study as a whole: Peripheral blood samples were taken at the time of initial diagnosis, prior to any treatment. To identify distinguishing TCR V-J signatures, a discovery cohort of some 99 patients was used, comprising some 45 with Graves' ophthalmopathy and 55 to 65 with stable Graves' hyperthyroidism. Prospective prediction of ophthalmopathy was tested in an independent validation cohort consisting of 18 to 20 hyperthyroidism patients and some 17 patients who later progressed to ophthalmopathy. The roughly 90 discovery patients were divided at random into training and test sets in a 7:3 ratio. In addition, the study compared T-cell repertoires in thyroid tissue and in blood from about 6 Graves' hyperthyroidism patients. After sampling, hyperthyroidism patients received methimazole starting at 30 mg daily, and ophthalmopathy patients received high-dose intravenous methylprednisolone. The paper describes TCR Vbeta CDR3 sequencing of 120 to 150 peripheral blood samples, made up of some 40 ophthalmopathy patients, roughly 75 hyperthyroidism patients and 17 progressor patients. The study at large found these results: No statistical method was used to fix the sample size in advance, and group allocation was not hidden from the investigators. A 13 V-J signature model separated ophthalmopathy from stable hyperthyroidism, with 87.88% sensitivity and roughly 81% specificity in cross-validation and 80%/75% in testing. In validation, the model predicted progression to ophthalmopathy with approximately 70% sensitivity and roughly 75% specificity, a median of about 6.7 months before onset. Most expanded thyroid clonotypes (frequency above 0.001) were also found in blood, which suggests that blood repertoires may mirror thyroid immune responses.

Cut back by 1 base and 4 bases, the V and J ends lie 11 bases apart. The CDR3 has 15 amino acids, counting the end cysteine and phenylalanine. The sequence is cut down to CDR3 DNA, 45 bases in frame from base 1. Sequences SGHAT (CDR1) and FQNNGV (CDR2) are obtained from the germline V gene. Moderately to severely active disease, a Clinical Activity Score of at least 3, a NOSPECS grade of at least 4, and a duration under 3 months were present in ophthalmopathy patients. Any patient with an uncontrolled infection, another autoimmune disease, pregnancy or lactation was excluded. Diagnoses were based on clinical symptoms, serum thyroxine and TRAb, thyroid ultrasound and orbital computed tomography. PBMCs were separated from roughly 10 ml of fresh peripheral blood using Ficoll-Paque density gradient centrifugation. Total RNA was extracted using Trizol reagent, and RNA quality was assessed on an Agilent 2100 Bioanalyzer.

This clonotype was counted many times. Its binding antigen is unknown. No base quality information exists; no much larger clone differs at one position. TCR beta CDR3 regions were amplified from RNA transcripts. The TCR CDR3 was subjected to a first round of RT-PCR using the HTBI primer set and the Qiagen OneStep RT-PCR kit. A second multiplex PCR round built the libraries, followed by size selection and purification. Libraries were sequenced paired-end with 100 bp reads on an Illumina HiSeq2000. The authors processed their data as follows. Raw data were processed with SOAPnuke, discarding reads with adapters, uncalled bases, mean Phred below 15, or no exact constant-primer or identifier match. COPE v1.2.5 was used to merge high-quality paired reads, and clonotypes were defined as unique nucleotide sequences. MiTCR v1.1 was used to align clonotypes to the IMGT TRBV, TRBD and TRBJ reference segments. The analysis included only V-J combinations with a frequency above 0.0001, which together covered approximately 99% of the repertoires. The TCS score was defined as F50 (clonal expansion) divided by E x V (chaos), with BLOSUM62-based TCRdist calculated between CDR3 peptides within each V-J. Welch's t-statistics and random forest reduced around 520 V-J features to about 12, which were used in a naive Bayes classifier (R e1071). Starting from the raw public reads, TCRdb applied fastp trimming at Q25, assembled clones with MiXCR and retained in-frame beta chains. When rows share a CDR3 protein, they turn into one entry using the most common DNA and genes. The V and J calls shown here were made by TCRdb, not taken from the authors' results. Recorded for this sample are fewer than 650,000 distinct CDR3 sequences; more than 13% of them occurred a single time. The ten largest clones represent roughly 7% of the sample.

The clonotype was recovered from a woman under 30 with Graves' ophthalmopathy. Sequencing was done on a sample of blood. Recombination linked TRBV11-2 to TRBJ1-3; 5 matching bases give a weak D call of TRBD1. The DNA reads as follows: TGTGCCAGCAGCTTAGCAGGGATGGGCGGAAACACCATATATTTT. The resulting protein is CASSLAGMGGNTIYF.